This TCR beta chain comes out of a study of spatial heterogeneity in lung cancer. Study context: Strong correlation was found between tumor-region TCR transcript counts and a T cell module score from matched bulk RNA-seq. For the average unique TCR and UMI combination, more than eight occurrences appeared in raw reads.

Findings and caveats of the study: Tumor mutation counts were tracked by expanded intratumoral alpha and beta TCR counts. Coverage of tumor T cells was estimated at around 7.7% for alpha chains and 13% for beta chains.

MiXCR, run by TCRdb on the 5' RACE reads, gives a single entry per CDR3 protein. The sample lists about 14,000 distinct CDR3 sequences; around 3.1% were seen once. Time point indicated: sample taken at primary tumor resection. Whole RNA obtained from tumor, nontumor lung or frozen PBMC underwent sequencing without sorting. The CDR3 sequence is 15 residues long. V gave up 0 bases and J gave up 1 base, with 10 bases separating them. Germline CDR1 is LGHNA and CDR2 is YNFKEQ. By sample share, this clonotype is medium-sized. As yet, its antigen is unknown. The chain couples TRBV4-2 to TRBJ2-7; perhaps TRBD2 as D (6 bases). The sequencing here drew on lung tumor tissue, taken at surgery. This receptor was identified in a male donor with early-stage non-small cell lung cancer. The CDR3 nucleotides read TGTGCCAGCAGCCAAGAACCGGGGGAGTCCTACGAGCAGTACTTC. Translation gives CASSQEPGESYEQYF.